The sample holds a few counts of the clone carrying this T cell receptor beta chain. Its target is unknown. The source of the sample is a study of glioma-infiltrating T cells. Study summary: Blood libraries targeted about 4- to 11-fold coverage of about 900,000 T cells.

TCR alpha and beta CDR3 regions were amplified from RNA using iRepertoire nested multiplex PCR. From the multiplex PCR reads, TCRdb called clonotypes with MiXCR, one entry per CDR3 protein. The table includes a few hundred thousand distinct CDR3 sequences, 35% to 45% detected once. Study outcomes and limitations: Signature shared blood CDR3 motifs were enriched in low-divergence and depleted in high-divergence patients.

The sequencing input was glioma tissue, nonneoplastic brain tissue, or PBMCs (not recorded which). This receptor was taken from a human donor with low-grade glioma or glioblastoma, undergoing nonglioma brain surgery, or in good health (not recorded which).

The CDR3 nucleotides are TGTGCCAGCAGCCAAGAAGAACGGCACGGTCCTAATGAGCAGTTCTTC. Protein product: CASSQEERHGPNEQFF. The V call is TRBV14, the J call TRBJ2-1; D gene uncertain. This CDR3 comprises 16 residues. V lost 0 bases to trimming and J lost 7 bases, with 16 bases between them. Germline CDR1 SGHDN, CDR2 FVKESK. Complete variable domain (other parts from reference TRBV14 and TRBJ2-1): EAGVTQFPSHSVIEKGQTVTLRCDPISGHDNLYWYRRVMGKEIKFLLHFVKESKQDESGMPNNRFLAERTGGTYSTLKVQPAELEDSGVYFCASSQEERHGPNEQFFGPGTRLTVL.